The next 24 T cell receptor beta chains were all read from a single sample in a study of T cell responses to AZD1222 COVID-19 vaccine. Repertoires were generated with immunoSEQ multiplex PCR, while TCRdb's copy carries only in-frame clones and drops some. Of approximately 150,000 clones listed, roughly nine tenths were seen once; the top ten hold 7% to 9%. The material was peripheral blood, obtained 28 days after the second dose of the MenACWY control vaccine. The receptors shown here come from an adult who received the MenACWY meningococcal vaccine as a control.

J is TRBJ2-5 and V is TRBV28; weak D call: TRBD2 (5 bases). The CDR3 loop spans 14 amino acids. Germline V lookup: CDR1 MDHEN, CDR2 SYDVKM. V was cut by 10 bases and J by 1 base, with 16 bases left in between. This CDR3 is CATGRGGPQETQYF. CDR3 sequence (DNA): TGTGCCACTGGACGCGGAGGTCCCCAAGAGACCCAGTACTTC.

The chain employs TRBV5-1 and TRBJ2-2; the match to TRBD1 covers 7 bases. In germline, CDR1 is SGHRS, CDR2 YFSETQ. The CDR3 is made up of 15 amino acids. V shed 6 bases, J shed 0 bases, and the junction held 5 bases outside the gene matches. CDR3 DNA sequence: TGCGCCAGCATCCCGGGACAGTCGAACACCGGGGAGCTGTTTTTT. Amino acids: CASIPGQSNTGELFF.

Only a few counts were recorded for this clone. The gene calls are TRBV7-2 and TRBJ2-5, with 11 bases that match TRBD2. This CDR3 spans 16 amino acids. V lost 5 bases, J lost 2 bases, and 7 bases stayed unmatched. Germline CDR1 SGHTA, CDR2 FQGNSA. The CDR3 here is CASSPSLAGGQETQYF. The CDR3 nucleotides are TGTGCCAGCAGCCCCAGCCTAGCGGGAGGTCAAGAGACCCAGTACTTC.

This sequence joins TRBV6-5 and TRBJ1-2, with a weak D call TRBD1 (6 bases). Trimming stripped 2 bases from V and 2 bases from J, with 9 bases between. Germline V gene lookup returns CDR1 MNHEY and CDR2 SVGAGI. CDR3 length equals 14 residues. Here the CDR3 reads CASSYGGLNYGYTF. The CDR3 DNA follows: TGTGCCAGCAGTTACGGGGGGCTCAACTATGGCTACACCTTC.

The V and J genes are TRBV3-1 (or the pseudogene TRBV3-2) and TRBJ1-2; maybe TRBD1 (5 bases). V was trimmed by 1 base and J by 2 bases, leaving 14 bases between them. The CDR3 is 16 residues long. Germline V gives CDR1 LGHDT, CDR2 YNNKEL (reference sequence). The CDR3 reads CASSQVARVGNYGYTF. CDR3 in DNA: TGTGCCAGCAGCCAAGTGGCCAGGGTCGGGAACTATGGCTACACCTTC.

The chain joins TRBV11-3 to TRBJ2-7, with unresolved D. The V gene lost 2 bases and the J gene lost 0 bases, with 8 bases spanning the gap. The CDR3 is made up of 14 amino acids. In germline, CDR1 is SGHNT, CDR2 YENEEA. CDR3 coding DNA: TGTGCCAGCAGCTTAAAATCAAGCTCCTACGAGCAGTACTTC. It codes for CASSLKSSSYEQYF.

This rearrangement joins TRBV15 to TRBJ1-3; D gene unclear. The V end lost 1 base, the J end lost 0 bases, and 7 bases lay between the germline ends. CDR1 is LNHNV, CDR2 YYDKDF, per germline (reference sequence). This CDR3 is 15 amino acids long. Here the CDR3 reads CATSRGTSSGNTIYF. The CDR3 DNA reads TGTGCCACCAGCAGAGGTACATCCTCTGGAAACACCATATATTTT.

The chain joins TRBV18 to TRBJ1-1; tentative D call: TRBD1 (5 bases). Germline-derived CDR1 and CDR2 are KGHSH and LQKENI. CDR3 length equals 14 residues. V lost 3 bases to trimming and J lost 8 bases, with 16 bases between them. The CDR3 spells CASSPWEGEKEAFF. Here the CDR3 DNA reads TGTGCCAGCTCACCTTGGGAAGGGGAAAAAGAAGCTTTCTTT.

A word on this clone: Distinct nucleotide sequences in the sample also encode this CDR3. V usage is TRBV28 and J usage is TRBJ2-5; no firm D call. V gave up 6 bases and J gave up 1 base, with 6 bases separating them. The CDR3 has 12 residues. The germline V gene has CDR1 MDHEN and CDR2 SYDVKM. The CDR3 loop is CASSLSQETQYF. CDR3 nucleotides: TGTGCCAGCAGCCTGAGCCAAGAGACCCAGTACTTC.

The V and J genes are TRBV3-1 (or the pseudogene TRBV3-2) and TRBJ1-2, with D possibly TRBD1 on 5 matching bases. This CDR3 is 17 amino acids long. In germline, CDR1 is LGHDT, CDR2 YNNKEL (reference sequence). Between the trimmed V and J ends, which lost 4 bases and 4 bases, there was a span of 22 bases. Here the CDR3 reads CASSPRSLDVGAYGYTF. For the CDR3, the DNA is TGTGCCAGCAGCCCGAGGAGTCTGGACGTTGGGGCCTATGGCTACACCTTC.

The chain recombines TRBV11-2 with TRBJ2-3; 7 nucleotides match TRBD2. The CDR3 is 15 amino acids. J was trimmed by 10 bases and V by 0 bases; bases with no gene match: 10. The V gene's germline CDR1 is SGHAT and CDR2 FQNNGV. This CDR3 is CASSLEGLGLGPQYF. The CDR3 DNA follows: TGTGCCAGCAGCTTAGAAGGCTTAGGACTAGGTCCGCAGTATTTT.

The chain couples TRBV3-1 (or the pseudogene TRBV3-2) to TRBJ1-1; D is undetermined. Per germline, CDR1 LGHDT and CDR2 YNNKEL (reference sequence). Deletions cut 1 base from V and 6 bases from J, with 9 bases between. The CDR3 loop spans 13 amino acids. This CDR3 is CASSQGAPAEAFF. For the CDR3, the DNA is TGTGCCAGCAGCCAAGGGGCGCCCGCTGAAGCTTTCTTT.

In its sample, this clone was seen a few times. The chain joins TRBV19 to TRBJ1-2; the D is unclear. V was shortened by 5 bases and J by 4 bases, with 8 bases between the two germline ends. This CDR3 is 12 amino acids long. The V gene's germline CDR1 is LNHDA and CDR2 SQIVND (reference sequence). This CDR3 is CASSAYGYGYTF. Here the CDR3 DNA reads TGTGCCAGTAGTGCCTACGGCTATGGCTACACCTTC.

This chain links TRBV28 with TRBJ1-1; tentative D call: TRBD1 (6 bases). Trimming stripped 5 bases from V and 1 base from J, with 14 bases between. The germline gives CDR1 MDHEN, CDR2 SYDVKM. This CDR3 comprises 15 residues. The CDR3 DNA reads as TGTGCCAGCAGTCCTTTGACAGGTGGGAACACTGAAGCTTTCTTT. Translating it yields CASSPLTGGNTEAFF.

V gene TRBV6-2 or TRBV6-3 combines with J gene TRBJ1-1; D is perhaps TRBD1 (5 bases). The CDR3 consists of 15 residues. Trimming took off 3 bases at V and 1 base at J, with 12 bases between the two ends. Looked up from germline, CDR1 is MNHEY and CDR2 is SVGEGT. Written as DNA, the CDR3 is TGTGCCAGCAGTTATAGCGCTGGGACGAACACTGAAGCTTTCTTT. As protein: CASSYSAGTNTEAFF.

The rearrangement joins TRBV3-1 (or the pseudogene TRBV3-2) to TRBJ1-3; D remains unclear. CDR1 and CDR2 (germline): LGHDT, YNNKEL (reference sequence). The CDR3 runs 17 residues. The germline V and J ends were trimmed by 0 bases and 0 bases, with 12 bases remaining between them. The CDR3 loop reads CASSQDAGVGSGNTIYF. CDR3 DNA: TGTGCCAGCAGCCAAGACGCAGGTGTAGGCTCTGGAAACACCATATATTTT.

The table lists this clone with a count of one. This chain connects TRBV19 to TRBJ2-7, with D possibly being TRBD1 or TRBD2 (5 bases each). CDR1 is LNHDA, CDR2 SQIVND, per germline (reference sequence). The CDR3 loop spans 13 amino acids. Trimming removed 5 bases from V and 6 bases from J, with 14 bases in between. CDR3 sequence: CASSFPGTVEQYF. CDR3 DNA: TGTGCCAGTAGTTTTCCAGGGACGGTCGAGCAGTACTTC.

CDR3 residues: CASSLRDRAGGNIQYF. CDR3 nucleotide sequence: TGTGCCAGCAGTCTCAGGGACAGGGCGGGAGGGAACATTCAGTACTTC. The chain links TRBV28 to TRBJ2-4; D may match TRBD1 or TRBD2 (9 bases each). The CDR3 consists of 16 residues. Trimming removed 5 bases from V and 7 bases from J, with 21 bases in between. The germline V gene encodes CDR1 MDHEN and CDR2 SYDVKM.

CDR3 in amino acids: CATSGGGGQRGRSPLHF. In DNA form, the CDR3 reads TGTGCCACCAGTGGTGGAGGCGGGCAAAGGGGTAGGTCACCCCTCCACTTT. V is TRBV24-1 and J is TRBJ1-6, with a weak D call TRBD1 (5 bases). The CDR3 length is 17 residues. Germline assignment: CDR1 KGHDR and CDR2 SFDVKD. V gave up 5 bases and J gave up 10 bases, with 23 bases separating them.

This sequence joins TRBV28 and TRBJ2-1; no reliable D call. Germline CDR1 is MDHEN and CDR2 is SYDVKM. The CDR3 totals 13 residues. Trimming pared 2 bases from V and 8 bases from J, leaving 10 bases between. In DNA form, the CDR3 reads TGTGCCAGCAGTTTACCCGCGGCGGATGAGCAGTTCTTC. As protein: CASSLPAADEQFF.

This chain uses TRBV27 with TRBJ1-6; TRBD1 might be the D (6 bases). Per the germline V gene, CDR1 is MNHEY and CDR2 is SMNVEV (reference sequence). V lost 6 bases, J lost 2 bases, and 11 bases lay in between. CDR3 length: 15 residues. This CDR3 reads CASRVRGAYNSPLHF. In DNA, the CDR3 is TGTGCCAGCAGGGTCAGGGGCGCCTATAATTCACCCCTCCACTTT.

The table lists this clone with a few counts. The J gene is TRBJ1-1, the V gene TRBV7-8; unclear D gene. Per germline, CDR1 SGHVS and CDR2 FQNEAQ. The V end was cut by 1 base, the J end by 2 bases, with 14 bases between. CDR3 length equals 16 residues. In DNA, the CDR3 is TGTGCCAGCAGCTTAGGATCCAGTGTCCGTAACACTGAAGCTTTCTTT. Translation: CASSLGSSVRNTEAFF.

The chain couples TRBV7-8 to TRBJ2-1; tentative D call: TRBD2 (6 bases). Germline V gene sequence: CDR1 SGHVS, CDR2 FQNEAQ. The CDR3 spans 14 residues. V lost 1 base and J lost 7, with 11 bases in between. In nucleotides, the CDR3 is TGTGCCAGCAGCTTAGGGGGAGGATGGAATGAGCAGTTCTTC. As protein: CASSLGGGWNEQFF.

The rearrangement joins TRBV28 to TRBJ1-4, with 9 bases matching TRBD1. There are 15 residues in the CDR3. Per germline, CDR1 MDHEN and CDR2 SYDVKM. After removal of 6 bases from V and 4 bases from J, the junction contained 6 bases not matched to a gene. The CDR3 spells CASSFLTGGNEKLFF. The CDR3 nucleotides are TGTGCCAGCAGCTTTTTGACAGGGGGTAATGAAAAACTGTTTTTT.